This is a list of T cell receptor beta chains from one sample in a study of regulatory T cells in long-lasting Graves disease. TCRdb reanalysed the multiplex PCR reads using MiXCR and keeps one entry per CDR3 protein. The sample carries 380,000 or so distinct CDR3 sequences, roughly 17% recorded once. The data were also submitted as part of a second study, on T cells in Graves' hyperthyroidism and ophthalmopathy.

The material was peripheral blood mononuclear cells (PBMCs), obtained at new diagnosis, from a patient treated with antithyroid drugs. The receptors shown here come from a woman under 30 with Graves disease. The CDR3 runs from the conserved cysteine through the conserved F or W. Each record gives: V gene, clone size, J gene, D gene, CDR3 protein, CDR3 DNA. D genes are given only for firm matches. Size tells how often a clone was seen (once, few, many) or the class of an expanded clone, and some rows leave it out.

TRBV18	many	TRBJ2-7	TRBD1	CASSPQQGARGQYF	TGTGCCAGCTCACCACAGCAGGGGGCTCGGGGGCAGTACTTC
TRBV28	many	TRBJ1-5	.	CASLPGNQGQPQHF	TGTGCCAGCCTCCCGGGGAATCAGGGCCAGCCCCAGCATTTT
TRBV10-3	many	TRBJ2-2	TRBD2	CAISETSGITGELFF	TGTGCCATCAGTGAGACCAGCGGGATTACCGGGGAGCTGTTTTTT
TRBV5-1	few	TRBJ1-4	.	CASDLTGGGEKLFF	TGCGCCAGCGATCTGACAGGCGGGGGAGAAAAACTGTTTTTT
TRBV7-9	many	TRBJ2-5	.	CASSSTGPYPPGQETQYF	TGTGCCAGCAGCTCTACAGGGCCTTATCCCCCAGGACAAGAGACCCAGTACTTC
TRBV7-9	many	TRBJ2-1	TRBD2	CASRREAYNEQFF	TGTGCCAGCAGACGGGAGGCCTACAATGAGCAGTTCTTC
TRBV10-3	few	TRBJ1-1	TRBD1	CAIQQGVNTEAFF	TGTGCCATCCAACAGGGGGTGAACACTGAAGCTTTCTTT
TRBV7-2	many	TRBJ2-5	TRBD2	CASSLEPPGLGQETQYF	TGTGCCAGCAGCTTAGAGCCCCCCGGACTAGGACAAGAGACCCAGTACTTC
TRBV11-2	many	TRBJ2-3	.	CASSWGLASPLDTQYF	TGTGCCAGCAGCTGGGGACTCGCCAGCCCCCTAGATACGCAGTATTTT
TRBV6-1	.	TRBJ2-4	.	CAFTRAKNIQYF	TGTGCCTTCACTCGGGCCAAAAACATTCAGTACTTC
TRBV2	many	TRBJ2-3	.	CASPLTDTQYF	TGTGCCAGCCCCCTCACAGATACGCAGTATTTT
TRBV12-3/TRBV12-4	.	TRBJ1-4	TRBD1	CASSFGQGDGKLFF	TGTGCCAGCAGTTTCGGACAGGGGGATGGAAAACTGTTTTTT
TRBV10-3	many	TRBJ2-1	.	CAISARERSYNEQFF	TGTGCCATCAGCGCCCGTGAGCGGTCCTACAATGAGCAGTTCTTC
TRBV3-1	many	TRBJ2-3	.	CASSPLDRTTDTQYF	TGTGCCAGCAGCCCACTCGACCGGACTACAGATACGCAGTATTTT
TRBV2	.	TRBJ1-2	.	CASSDSGRGENYGYTF	TGTGCCAGCAGTGATAGCGGGAGAGGGGAAAACTATGGCTACACCTTC
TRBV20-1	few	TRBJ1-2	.	CSAPETENYGYTF	TGCAGTGCTCCTGAGACAGAAAACTATGGCTACACCTTC
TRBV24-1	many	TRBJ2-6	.	CATSDPGRRGASGANVLTF	TGTGCCACCAGTGATCCGGGACGTAGGGGCGCATCTGGGGCCAACGTCCTGACTTTC
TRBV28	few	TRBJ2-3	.	CASSTSRAGTDTQYF	TGTGCCAGCAGTACGTCCAGGGCCGGCACAGATACGCAGTATTTT
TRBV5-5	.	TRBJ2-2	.	CASSLALDVGELFF	TGTGCCAGCAGCTTGGCCTTGGACGTGGGGGAGCTGTTTTTT
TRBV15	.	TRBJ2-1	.	CATSRDVPLSSYNEQFF	TGTGCCACCAGCAGAGATGTGCCCTTAAGCTCCTACAATGAGCAGTTCTTC
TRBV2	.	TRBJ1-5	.	CASSEYNRGANQPQHF	TGTGCCAGCAGTGAGTACAACCGGGGGGCGAATCAGCCCCAGCATTTT
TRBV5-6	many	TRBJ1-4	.	CASSFTGGGEKLFF	TGTGCCAGCAGCTTTACGGGGGGCGGTGAAAAACTGTTTTTT
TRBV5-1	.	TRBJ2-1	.	CASSLVMGDNEQFF	TGCGCCAGCAGCTTGGTAATGGGAGACAATGAGCAGTTCTTC
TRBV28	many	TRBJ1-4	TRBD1	CASTSSAGTGHEKLFF	TGTGCCAGCACCTCTTCCGCCGGGACAGGGCATGAAAAACTGTTTTTT
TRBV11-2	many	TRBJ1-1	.	CASSPGRTHTSTEAFF	TGTGCCAGCAGCCCAGGGCGAACCCACACGAGCACTGAAGCTTTCTTT
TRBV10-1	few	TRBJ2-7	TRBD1	CASSEYRGDEQYF	TGCGCCAGCAGTGAATACAGGGGGGACGAGCAGTACTTC
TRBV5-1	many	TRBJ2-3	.	CASSPGAPGRDTQYF	TGCGCCAGCAGCCCTGGGGCGCCGGGACGAGATACGCAGTATTTT
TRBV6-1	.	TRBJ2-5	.	CASSRGGGQETQYF	TGTGCCAGCAGCCGCGGCGGTGGACAAGAGACCCAGTACTTC
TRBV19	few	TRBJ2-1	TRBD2	CASSFAAGGRNEQFF	TGTGCCAGTAGTTTTGCAGCGGGAGGGCGAAATGAGCAGTTCTTC
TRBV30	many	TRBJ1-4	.	CAWSVGAAPKLFF	TGTGCCTGGAGTGTAGGGGCGGCCCCAAAACTGTTTTTT
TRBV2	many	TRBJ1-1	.	CASRRAVQTEAFF	TGTGCCAGCAGGCGGGCGGTTCAAACTGAAGCTTTCTTT
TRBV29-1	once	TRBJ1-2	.	CSVSVIQAYGYTF	TGCAGCGTTTCGGTAATACAGGCCTATGGCTACACCTTC
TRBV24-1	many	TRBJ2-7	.	CATSDGGAAYEQYF	TGTGCCACCAGTGATGGAGGGGCAGCCTACGAGCAGTACTTC
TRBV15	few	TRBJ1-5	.	CATRGPTSSQPQHF	TGTGCCACCCGGGGACCGACGTCCAGTCAGCCCCAGCATTTT
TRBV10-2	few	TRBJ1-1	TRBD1	CASTAQGANTEAFF	TGCGCCAGCACCGCCCAGGGGGCGAACACTGAAGCTTTCTTT
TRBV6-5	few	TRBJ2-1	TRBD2	CASSYAGVYNEQFF	TGTGCCAGCAGTTACGCGGGAGTCTACAATGAGCAGTTCTTC
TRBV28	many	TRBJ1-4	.	CASSLQEKLFF	TGTGCCAGCAGTTTACAGGAAAAACTGTTTTTT
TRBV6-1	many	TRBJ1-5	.	CASTARGSSGNQPQHF	TGTGCCAGCACCGCGAGAGGGTCCTCAGGCAATCAGCCCCAGCATTTT
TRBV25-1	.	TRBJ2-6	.	CASSASRTLTAGANVLTF	TGTGCCAGCAGTGCCAGTAGGACCCTTACGGCGGGGGCCAACGTCCTGACTTTC
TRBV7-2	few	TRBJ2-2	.	CASSLAPGGAAGELFF	TGTGCCAGCAGCTTAGCGCCCGGGGGCGCGGCCGGGGAGCTGTTTTTT
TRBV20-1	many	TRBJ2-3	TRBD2	CSAEPWTSGSSTDTQYF	TGCAGTGCTGAACCGTGGACTAGCGGGTCTAGCACAGATACGCAGTATTTT
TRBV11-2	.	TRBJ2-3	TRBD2	CASSSGLAGSTQYF	TGTGCCAGCAGCTCGGGACTAGCGGGTTCTACGCAGTATTTT
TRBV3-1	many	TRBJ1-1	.	CASSQVGGETEAFF	TGTGCCAGCAGCCAAGTAGGAGGGGAGACTGAAGCTTTCTTT
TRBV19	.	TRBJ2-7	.	CASSRGQIGSYEQYF	TGTGCCAGTAGTAGAGGGCAGATTGGCTCCTACGAGCAGTACTTC
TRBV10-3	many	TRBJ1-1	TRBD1	CAISESNRGSFFNTEAFF	TGTGCCATCAGTGAGTCAAACAGGGGGTCTTTTTTCAACACTGAAGCTTTCTTT
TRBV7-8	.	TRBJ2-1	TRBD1	CASSLVGTDYNEQFF	TGTGCCAGCAGCTTAGTCGGGACAGATTACAATGAGCAGTTCTTC
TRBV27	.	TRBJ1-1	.	CASSLSWGYTEAFF	TGTGCCAGCAGTTTATCGTGGGGTTACACTGAAGCTTTCTTT